One sample yielded the 17 T cell receptor beta chains listed below, sequenced in a study of blood T cell repertoires in COVID-19. Assay: immunoSEQ multiplex PCR; the TCRdb copy retains only in-frame clones and omits some. The sample shows 75,000 to 100,000 clones, approximately 87% of them seen only once. The sequencing sample was made of peripheral blood. These receptors came from a human donor in a cohort sampled during active COVID-19.

The V gene is TRBV5-4, the J gene TRBJ2-7, with TRBD2 identical over 9 bases. Trimming cost V 4 bases and J 5 bases; bases outside gene matches: 13. Looked up from germline, CDR1 is SGHNT and CDR2 is YYREEE (reference sequence). The CDR3 contains 16 residues. The CDR3 loop is CASSPRPAASGDEQYF. In DNA form, the CDR3 reads TGTGCCAGCAGCCCCCGCCCCGCGGCTAGCGGGGACGAGCAGTACTTC.

The V call is TRBV5-6, the J call TRBJ2-1, with TRBD2 identical over 11 bases. V shed 6 bases and J 4 bases; nucleotides not matched to a gene: 6. The CDR3 has 15 residues. Germline V lookup: CDR1 SGHDT, CDR2 YYEEEE. The CDR3 coding sequence is TGTGCCAGCACCGGGACTAGCGGACCGTACAATGAGCAGTTCTTC. This codes for CASTGTSGPYNEQFF.

The chain has TRBV6-1 and TRBJ1-2; D ambiguous. This CDR3 is 16 amino acids long. Trimming took off 0 bases at V and 0 bases at J, with 11 bases between the two ends. CDR1 MNHNS and CDR2 SASEGT come from the germline V gene. The DNA for the CDR3 is TGTGCCAGCAGTGAAGCTTGGCAGGCCCCTAACTATGGCTACACCTTC. It specifies CASSEAWQAPNYGYTF.

This clone was detected only once. J is TRBJ1-5 and V is TRBV20-1, with D maybe TRBD1 (6 bases). In germline, CDR1 is DFQATT, CDR2 SNEGSKA (reference sequence). The CDR3 has 14 residues. Trimming left V 3 bases short and J 7 bases short, with 16 bases between. CDR3 nucleotide sequence: TGCAGTGCTAGTCCTAGGGAAGGGGGACAGCCCCAGCATTTT. Residues: CSASPREGGQPQHF.

The chain combines TRBV3-1 (or the pseudogene TRBV3-2) with TRBJ1-3, with a tentative D call TRBD1 (5 bases). CDR1 is LGHDT and CDR2 is YNNKEL in the germline V gene (reference sequence). The CDR3 runs to 16 residues. Trimming pared 1 base from V and 1 base from J, leaving 11 bases between. The CDR3 loop reads CASSQVYRSSGNTIYF. CDR3 coding DNA: TGTGCCAGCAGCCAAGTGTACAGGAGTTCTGGAAACACCATATATTTT.

CDR3: CASLAGGAYGYTF. CDR3 bases: TGTGCCAGTCTGGCAGGGGGCGCGTATGGCTACACCTTC. V gene TRBV19 combines with J gene TRBJ1-2; 8 nucleotides line up with TRBD1. V trimming: 8 bases; J trimming: 5 bases; junction bases outside the gene matches: 7. The CDR3 contains 13 residues. Germline CDR1 reads LNHDA; CDR2 reads SQIVND (reference sequence).

The chain employs TRBV11-2 and TRBJ1-1; D perhaps matches TRBD1 (6 bases). The CDR3 consists of 15 residues. Trimming took off 4 bases at V and 1 base at J, with 13 bases between the two ends. Germline V lookup: CDR1 SGHAT, CDR2 FQNNGV. Here the CDR3 reads CASSSTGMRNTEAFF. The CDR3 DNA reads TGTGCCAGCAGCTCAACAGGGATGAGGAACACTGAAGCTTTCTTT.

The V and J genes are TRBV10-3 and TRBJ1-3, with 8 bases fitting TRBD1. The CDR3 has 15 residues. Germline V CDR1 and CDR2: ENHRY, SYGVKD. Losses at the gene ends were 3 bases for V and 3 bases for J; bases not matched to a gene: 4. DNA for the CDR3: TGTGCCATCAGTGATGACGACAGGGGTGGAAACACCATATATTTT. Translated: CAISDDDRGGNTIYF.

The chain uses TRBV19 and TRBJ1-1; D is possibly TRBD1 (5 bases). Trimming pared 0 bases from V and 1 base from J, leaving 9 bases between. The CDR3 has 15 residues. Germline values: CDR1 LNHDA, CDR2 SQIVND (reference sequence). CDR3 protein: CASSIDRGSNTEAFF. The CDR3 DNA reads TGTGCCAGTAGTATAGATCGGGGGTCGAACACTGAAGCTTTCTTT.

V and J are TRBV12-5 and TRBJ1-3; D ambiguous. V gave up 5 bases and J gave up 0 bases, with 8 bases separating them. This CDR3 is built from 14 residues. In germline, CDR1 is LGHNT, CDR2 FRNRAP. CDR3 in DNA: TGTGCTAGTGGTGCCGGGAGCTCTGGAAACACCATATATTTT. Its protein product is CASGAGSSGNTIYF. The full variable domain, with the rest looked up from reference TRBV12-5 and TRBJ1-3, is DARVTQTPRHKVTEMGQEVTMRCQPILGHNTVFWYRQTMMQGLELLAYFRNRAPLDDSGMPKDRFSAEMPDATLATLKIQPSEPRDSAVYFCASGAGSSGNTIYFGEGSWLTVV.

The rearrangement uses TRBV6-6 and TRBJ2-5, with a weak D call TRBD2 (5 bases). V lost 11 bases and J 6 bases, leaving 25 bases between the germline ends. Germline V gene sequence: CDR1 MNHNY, CDR2 SVGAGI (reference sequence). The CDR3 runs to 15 residues. This CDR3 is CARCGPGWESKTQYF. CDR3 in DNA: TGTGCCCGCTGTGGGCCGGGGTGGGAGTCTAAGACCCAGTACTTC.

The chain uses TRBV28 and TRBJ2-5; 11 bases fit TRBD2. The CDR3 spans 14 residues. Germline V gene data show CDR1 as MDHEN and CDR2 as SYDVKM. V shed 5 bases, J shed 4 bases, and the junction held 3 bases outside the gene matches. CDR3 sequence (DNA): TGTGCCAGCAGTGTAGCGGGAGGGCCAGAGACCCAGTACTTC. Translated: CASSVAGGPETQYF. Full variable domain (remainder filled in from reference TRBV28 and TRBJ2-5): DVKVTQSSRYLVKRTGEKVFLECVQDMDHENMFWYRQDPGLGLRLIYFSYDVKMKEKGDIPEGYSVSREKKERFSLILESASTNQTSMYLCASSVAGGPETQYFGPGTRLLVL.

This chain uses TRBV7-9 with TRBJ1-2; unclear D gene. The CDR3 covers 11 residues. V lost 10 bases to trimming and J lost 1 base, with 7 bases between them. Germline-derived CDR1 and CDR2 are SEHNR and FQNEAQ (reference sequence). The CDR3 sequence: CATRVNYGYTF. As DNA, the CDR3 is TGTGCCACCCGGGTTAACTATGGCTACACCTTC.

The chain joins TRBV5-1 to TRBJ2-3; the D gene is possibly TRBD2 (6 bases). The V gene's germline CDR1 is SGHRS and CDR2 YFSETQ. The CDR3 is 17 residues long. Trimming left V 4 bases short and J 1 base short, with 19 bases between. CDR3 amino acids: CASSPHVGGVGTDTQYF. For the CDR3, the DNA is TGCGCCAGCAGCCCCCACGTCGGGGGAGTGGGCACAGATACGCAGTATTTT.

The chain has TRBV5-4 and TRBJ2-7, with 11 nucleotides matching TRBD2. The CDR3 consists of 14 residues. The germline V gene has CDR1 SGHNT and CDR2 YYREEE (reference sequence). Trimming removed 5 bases from V and 5 bases from J; junction bases left unmatched: 6. Written as DNA, the CDR3 is TGTGCCAGCAGAACTAGCGGGAGCGTGCACGAGCAGTACTTC. Amino acid sequence: CASRTSGSVHEQYF. The whole variable domain, remainder taken from reference TRBV5-4 and TRBJ2-7, is ETGVTQSPTHLIKTRGQQVTLRCSSQSGHNTVSWYQQALGQGPQFIFQYYREEENGRGNFPPRFSGLQFPNYSSELNVNALELDDSALYLCASRTSGSVHEQYFGPGTRLTVT.

This clone was seen just once. In DNA, the CDR3 is TGTGCCAGCAGTTCATACCGAGGCGCCTATGGCTACACCTTC. Translation gives CASSSYRGAYGYTF. V usage is TRBV28 and J usage is TRBJ1-2; no clear D. The V end was cut by 4 bases, the J end by 4 bases, with 13 bases between. The CDR3 totals 14 residues. Germline-derived CDR1 and CDR2 are MDHEN and SYDVKM.

This sequence joins TRBV9 and TRBJ2-2; TRBD2 matches at 8 bases. V gave up 0 bases and J gave up 6 bases; unmatched junction bases: 4. CDR1 and CDR2 (germline): SGDLS, YYNGEE. CDR3 length equals 15 residues. As DNA, the CDR3 is TGTGCCAGCAGCGTAGCTAGCGGGTATGCCGGGGAGCTGTTTTTT. Its protein is CASSVASGYAGELFF. Full variable domain (missing parts from reference TRBV9 and TRBJ2-2): DSGVTQTPKHLITATGQRVTLRCSPRSGDLSVYWYQQSLDQGLQFLIQYYNGEERAKGNILERFSAQQFPDLHSELNLSSLELGDSALYFCASSVASGYAGELFFGEGSRLTVL.